These 13 T cell receptor beta chains came from one sample sequenced in a study of blood T cells in healthy people across ages. A J-beta primer mix and a sample-barcoded 5' primer were used in a second PCR of roughly 7 to 12 cycles. TCRdb fed the 5' RACE reads into MiXCR, producing one record per CDR3 protein. The table lists about 1.4 million distinct CDR3 sequences, 59% of them singletons. Sequenced: blood. These receptor sequences come from a man between 18 and 35 years old in good health.

The chain carries TRBV6-5 and TRBJ2-1, with TRBD2 identical over 8 bases. Germline CDR1 is MNHEY and CDR2 is SVGAGI. This CDR3 is 13 amino acids long. Losses at the gene ends were 6 bases for V and 10 bases for J; bases not matched to a gene: 8. In DNA, the CDR3 is TGTGCCAGCAGCGGGAGGGTTACGGGGGAGCAGTTCTTC. Its translation is CASSGRVTGEQFF.

The chain is built from TRBV20-1 and TRBJ1-4, with D hard to call. Germline CDR1 reads DFQATT; CDR2 reads SNEGSKA (reference sequence). The length of the CDR3 is 14 residues. The V end was cut by 5 bases, the J end by 3 bases, with 13 bases between. CDR3 nucleotide sequence: TGCAGTGCTGACTACAGAGAGCCTAATGAAAAACTGTTTTTT. Amino acid sequence: CSADYREPNEKLFF.

This clonotype has a handful of counts. The J gene is TRBJ2-7, the V gene TRBV20-1; D is ambiguous. Trimming shortened V by 0 bases and J by 1 base, and 13 bases separated the two germline ends. Germline assignment: CDR1 DFQATT and CDR2 SNEGSKA (reference sequence). This CDR3 is 15 amino acids long. CDR3 region: CSARDNAKGSYEQYF. In DNA form, the CDR3 reads TGCAGTGCTAGAGATAACGCCAAAGGGTCCTACGAGCAGTACTTC.

The V and J genes are TRBV6-2 or TRBV6-3 and TRBJ2-5, with D perhaps TRBD1 or TRBD2 (6 bases each). Germline lookup yields CDR1 MNHEY and CDR2 SVGEGT. With 0 bases removed from V and 1 base from J, the gap between germline ends came to 36 bases. This CDR3 is built from 24 residues. The CDR3 loop reads CASSYSFETRWGQEGFQSQETQYF. In DNA form, the CDR3 reads TGTGCCAGCAGTTACTCGTTCGAAACGCGGTGGGGGCAGGAGGGGTTTCAATCCCAAGAGACCCAGTACTTC.

This clonotype appeared a few times. The CDR3 loop reads CSVVNLAGLSSYNEQFF. In nucleotides, the CDR3 is TGCAGCGTGGTGAACCTAGCTGGGTTGAGCTCCTACAATGAGCAGTTCTTC. The rearrangement joins TRBV29-1 to TRBJ2-1, with D possibly matching TRBD2 (5 bases). Germline values: CDR1 SQVTM, CDR2 ANQGSEA. The CDR3 consists of 17 residues. V was shortened by 6 bases and J by 0 bases, with 21 bases between the two germline ends.

The chain uses TRBV27 and TRBJ1-1, with D tentatively TRBD1 (6 bases). This CDR3 contains 14 residues. V lost 2 bases, J lost 4 bases, and 11 bases lay in between. Germline CDR1 and CDR2: MNHEY and SMNVEV (reference sequence). DNA for the CDR3: TGTGCCAGCAGTTTAACCGGGGGGCCCACTGAAGCTTTCTTT. Translating it yields CASSLTGGPTEAFF.

This clonotype was observed a few times. This rearrangement joins TRBV28 to TRBJ1-6, with D possibly matching TRBD1 (6 bases). Germline CDR1 reads MDHEN; CDR2 reads SYDVKM. V was pared by 7 bases and J by 14 bases, with 27 bases between. The CDR3 length is 16 residues. In DNA form, the CDR3 reads TGTGCCAGCACGATCCACGGACAGTCGGTTGCGGGATCCCTCCACTTT. This gives the protein CASTIHGQSVAGSLHF.

V usage is TRBV27 and J usage is TRBJ2-7; TRBD1 matches at 9 bases. The CDR3 consists of 16 residues. The V gene's germline CDR1 is MNHEY and CDR2 SMNVEV (reference sequence). V shed 4 bases, J shed 6 bases, and the junction held 13 bases outside the gene matches. CDR3 nucleotide sequence: TGTGCCAGCAGTTCGCCCTCCCGGGACAGGGCACCCGAGCAGTACTTC. Its protein product is CASSSPSRDRAPEQYF.

This clonotype showed up just a few times. J is TRBJ2-7 and V is TRBV25-1; D may be TRBD1 (6 bases). V lost 5 bases to trimming and J lost 4 bases, with 15 bases between them. CDR3 length equals 14 residues. CDR1 and CDR2 from the germline V gene are MGHDK and SYGVNS. CDR3 in DNA: TGTGCCAGCAGTAAACAGGGAAGGGCTTACGAGCAGTACTTC. Its protein is CASSKQGRAYEQYF.

The chain carries TRBV29-1 and TRBJ2-7; 7 nucleotides align to TRBD2. The length of the CDR3 is 17 residues. J gave up 6 bases and V 4 bases, and 21 bases lay outside the gene matches. From germline, CDR1 is SQVTM and CDR2 ANQGSEA. CDR3 nucleotide sequence: TGCAGCGTTGCCGGGACTACGGAAGTCAACCAACTGGGCGAGCAGTACTTC. Translated, it gives CSVAGTTEVNQLGEQYF.

This chain joins TRBV20-1 and TRBJ2-4, with a weak D call TRBD2 (6 bases). The DNA end favors TRBJ2-7, so the J call may be wrong. Germline V gene data show CDR1 as DFQATT and CDR2 as SNEGSKA (reference sequence). CDR3 length: 14 amino acids. Here the CDR3 DNA reads TGCAGTGCTACAACCCCGGGACTTACCTACGAGCAGTACTTC. Protein product: CSATTPGLTYEQYF.

This sequence joins TRBV5-1 and TRBJ2-7; D is uncertain. Germline V CDR1 and CDR2: SGHRS, YFSETQ. Trimming cost V 0 bases and J 0 bases, with 10 bases left between them. The CDR3 runs 15 residues. The CDR3 DNA reads TGCGCCAGCAGCTTGGCCCCAGAGTTCTCCTACGAGCAGTACTTC. Translated, it gives CASSLAPEFSYEQYF.

Here the CDR3 DNA reads TGCAGTGCTAGAGGGGGCAGCTTGAACACTGAAGCTTTCTTT. This codes for CSARGGSLNTEAFF. This chain uses TRBV20-1 with TRBJ1-1; D is possibly TRBD1 (5 bases). V lost 1 base and J 0 bases, leaving 9 bases between the germline ends. The CDR3 length is 14 residues. Germline loops: CDR1 DFQATT, CDR2 SNEGSKA (reference sequence).